The clone carrying this T cell receptor (beta chain) showed up just a few times. Deletions cut 6 bases from V and 3 bases from J, with 12 bases between. CDR3 length: 13 residues. The data derive from a study of identical twins. TCRdb re-derived calls from the 5' RACE reads in MiXCR, one entry per CDR3 protein. The profile shows around 300,000 distinct CDR3 sequences, about 8.1% of them singletons. The same data also went into a second study, on yellow fever vaccine responses in identical twins.

The source is a woman under 30 in good health. The sequenced material came from memory (CD45RO+) T cells sorted from blood. The rearrangement uses TRBV12-3 or TRBV12-4 and TRBJ2-7, with D maybe TRBD2 (5 bases). The CDR3 loop reads CASSLWENYEQYF. CDR3 in DNA: TGTGCCAGCAGCCTTTGGGAGAACTACGAGCAGTACTTC.